This record concerns one TCR beta chain sequence. Its antigen is currently not known. Per-nucleotide qualities are absent, and no much larger clonotype sits a single base away. The data were taken from a study of molecular identifiers for immune sequencing clone quantification (dated by TCRdb to between 2017 and 2018). Notes on the research overall: For a replicate experiment, RNA from about 20,000 or 100,000 naive CD8 T cells was divided into five aliquots, of which four were sequenced. This methods study benchmarked molecular-identifier clustering-based TCR repertoire sequencing (MIDCIRS) and TCR RNA copy counting, using CD8 T cells to do so. Study-wide conclusions, independent of this receptor: Identical TCR molecules sharing a barcode could cause highly expanded clone sizes to be underestimated. The naive libraries included spiked-in Jurkat TCR RNA (around nine copies' worth), and this Jurkat TCR RNA is not part of the donor repertoire. Modeling indicated about 3 TCR RNA copies recovered per cell, compared with 7.5 to 10 by digital PCR, which implies a capture efficiency of approximately 29%. Clones above 20 RNA copies held over 98% of molecules in CMV-specific effector cells but under 1% in naive cells. Spiked-in Jurkat TCR RNA equal to a single cell's worth was reported to be detectable even within 1,100,000 naive CD8 T cells. Without barcode sub-clustering, chimeric consensus sequences inflated TCR diversity; chimeras reached as high as 47%.

Libraries of naive CD8 T cells were generated from roughly 20,000 to 1,000,000 sorted cells, with 10%, 30% or 50% of the purified RNA used. Naive CD8 T cells were FACS-sorted as CD8+CD4-CCR7+CD45RA+ on a BD FACSAria II into RLT Plus buffer. To test detection sensitivity, Jurkat RNA equivalent to more than 8 TCR copies was spiked into samples of roughly 18,000-1,100,000 naive CD8 T cells. CD8 T cells were enriched using RosetteSep CD8+ T Cell Enrichment Cocktail and Ficoll-Paque, and the enriched cells then underwent ACK red cell lysis. The CDR3 has 14 amino acids, counting the end cysteine and phenylalanine. The entry retains the CDR3 DNA only, 42 bases that are in frame from base 1. Looking up the germline V gene (reference sequence) yields CDR1 MNHEY and CDR2 SMNVEV. V is shortened by 3 bases, J by 1 base, and the region joining them spans 10 bases. Receptor amplification or capture employed PCR. Reads for this sample came from a NextSeq 500. Preparation of bulk TCR libraries followed a previously described approach, with the TCR primers listed in Table S5. The Qiagen AllPrep DNA/RNA kit was used to purify total RNA. Reads from multiple sequencing runs of the same library were pooled before analysis. Processing in the source paper ran as follows. Reads were retained only if their TCR constant sequence matched exactly, and those retained reads were trimmed to 150 nt and grouped according to their 12-nt molecular barcodes. Reads inside each barcode group were sub-clustered using a 15% Levenshtein threshold, and a quality-weighted consensus sequence was constructed for each RNA molecule. Non-functional sequences were filtered out, along with any lower-count sequence sitting one edit away from another sequence. Based on fitting two negative binomial distributions, any barcode sub-cluster with under 20% of the maximum read count was discarded. TCRdb's own reprocessing of the public reads used fastp at Q25 and MiXCR and kept productive beta chains. Under each unique CDR3 protein, matching rows form one entry showing the most common genes and DNA. TCRdb assigned the V and J calls; the authors' analysis was not used. A total of about 97,000 distinct CDR3 sequences appear in this sample, 20% to 25% of them only once. The ten largest make up 0.94% of the sample.

This chain joins TRBV27 to TRBJ2-7; the D gene cannot be named for sure. The sequence came from a human donor in good health. Some libraries in this study had Jurkat cell RNA spiked in. Sequencing was performed on naive CD8+ T cells from blood, with Jurkat cell RNA spiked in. This sample's cell subset or site label indicates: FACS-sorted CD8+CD4-CCR7+CD45RA+ naive T cells. The bases are TGTGCCAGCAGTTTGTCGGGCGTTTCCTACGAGCAGTACTTC. Its protein is CASSLSGVSYEQYF.